Shown below are 20 T cell receptor beta chains from a single sample sequenced in a study of shared clonotypes between healthy human individuals. Measured with immunoSEQ multiplex PCR; TCRdb has only the in-frame clones, and not every one. This table has more than 2 million clones, 85% to 95% appearing once. Sequencing used naive CD4+ T cells sorted from blood. Subset given: CD45RA+ positively selected. The receptors originated from a young man in good health.

The V call is TRBV21-1, the J call TRBJ1-4; the table gives TRBD1 as D, unverified against the DNA. TRBV21-1 is a pseudogene segment. CDR3 length: 17 amino acids. The CDR3 loop is CASRKPGQGPTNEKLFF. The CDR3 DNA follows: TGTGCCAGCAGAAAACCGGGACAGGGACCGACTAATGAAAAACTGTTTTTT.

This chain uses TRBV2 with TRBJ1-2; no reliable D call. The CDR3 sequence is 14 residues long. Germline CDR1 and CDR2: SNHLY and FYNNEI. Between the trimmed V and J ends, which lost 6 bases and 0 bases, there was a span of 11 bases. The CDR3 DNA is TGTGCCAGCAGCAACGGGCGTTCTAACTATGGCTACACCTTC. Protein sequence: CASSNGRSNYGYTF.

The V and J genes are TRBV4-3 and TRBJ2-2, with 9 bases lining up with TRBD2. The length of the CDR3 is 19 residues. Looked up from germline, CDR1 is LGHNA and CDR2 is YSLEER. Germline trimming cut 0 bases from V and 10 bases from J; bases unmatched to any gene: 18. CDR3 region: CASSQDVVGPSSGNEELFF. As DNA, the CDR3 is TGCGCCAGCAGCCAAGATGTGGTGGGTCCGTCTAGCGGGAATGAGGAGCTGTTTTTT.

This rearrangement joins TRBV30 to TRBJ2-7; weak D call: TRBD1 (5 bases). V was cut by 5 bases and J by 3 bases, with 11 bases left in between. Germline-derived CDR1 and CDR2 are GTSNPN and SVGIG (reference sequence). CDR3 length: 12 residues. DNA for the CDR3: TGTGCCTGGTCGACAGAAGACTACGAGCAGTACTTC. Translated: CAWSTEDYEQYF.

The rearrangement joins TRBV7-2 to TRBJ1-1, with D maybe TRBD1 (6 bases). Germline V lookup: CDR1 SGHTA, CDR2 FQGNSA. Trimming took 1 base from V and 1 from J, leaving 10 bases between them. The CDR3 has 15 amino acids. The CDR3 region has the DNA TGTGCCAGCAGCTTAGGCCTGGGACAGAACACTGAAGCTTTCTTT. Translation gives CASSLGLGQNTEAFF.

J is TRBJ2-7 and V is TRBV28; D may match TRBD1 or TRBD2 (5 bases each). Trimming shortened V by 3 bases and J by 4 bases, and 16 bases separated the two germline ends. The V gene's germline CDR1 is MDHEN and CDR2 SYDVKM. The CDR3 loop spans 15 amino acids. The CDR3 sequence is CASSFPQRGRYEQYF. CDR3 DNA sequence: TGTGCCAGCAGTTTTCCCCAGAGGGGACGGTACGAGCAGTACTTC. Full variable domain (remainder filled in from reference TRBV28 and TRBJ2-7): DVKVTQSSRYLVKRTGEKVFLECVQDMDHENMFWYRQDPGLGLRLIYFSYDVKMKEKGDIPEGYSVSREKKERFSLILESASTNQTSMYLCASSFPQRGRYEQYFGPGTRLTVT.

V is TRBV13 and J is TRBJ1-1; tentative D call: TRBD1 (6 bases). This CDR3 is 12 amino acids long. CDR1 and CDR2 from the germline V gene are PRHDT and FYEKMQ (reference sequence). V was shortened by 4 bases and J by 9 bases, with 12 bases between the two germline ends. CDR3 bases: TGTGCCAGCAGCTCCTTTGACAGGAAAGCTTTCTTT. Its translation: CASSSFDRKAFF.

A single count supports this clone. This sequence joins TRBV30 and TRBJ2-3, with 9 bases matching TRBD2. Germline V gene sequence: CDR1 GTSNPN, CDR2 SVGIG (reference sequence). The CDR3 is 14 amino acids. The junction had 9 bases not matched to a gene; V was cut back by 8 bases and J by 3 bases. Written as DNA, the CDR3 is TGTGCCGTCCGGACTAGCGAAAAGACAGATACGCAGTATTTT. It encodes CAVRTSEKTDTQYF.

This chain joins TRBV6-5 and TRBJ1-1; 9 nucleotides align to TRBD1. Trimming cost V 2 bases and J 4 bases; bases outside gene matches: 5. Germline V gene data show CDR1 as MNHEY and CDR2 as SVGAGI. The CDR3 extends over 15 amino acids. CDR3 sequence reads: CASSYMGQGGTEAFF. The CDR3 nucleotides read TGTGCCAGCAGTTACATGGGACAGGGAGGCACTGAAGCTTTCTTT.

The chain is built from TRBV7-8 and TRBJ2-1; 8 positions match TRBD1. The CDR3 is 16 amino acids. V was pared by 3 bases and J by 8 bases, with 12 bases of the junction left unmatched. Germline V gives CDR1 SGHVS, CDR2 FQNEAQ. In DNA form, the CDR3 reads TGTGCCAGCAGCTTGGACCGGGACAGGACGGGGTATGAGCAGTTCTTC. This sequence encodes CASSLDRDRTGYEQFF. Supplemented by reference TRBV7-8 and TRBJ2-1, the full variable domain reads GAGVSQSPRYKVAKRGQDVALRCDPISGHVSLFWYQQALGQGPEFLTYFQNEAQLDKSGLPSDRFFAERPEGSVSTLKIQRTQQEDSAVYLCASSLDRDRTGYEQFFGPGTRLTVL.

The chain recombines TRBV19 with TRBJ2-5, with D unclear. Germline V CDR1 and CDR2: LNHDA, SQIVND (reference sequence). Trimming cost V 6 bases and J 4 bases, with 9 bases left between them. The CDR3 sequence is 12 residues long. Here the CDR3 reads CASRATTETQYF. Here the CDR3 DNA reads TGTGCCAGTAGGGCTACCACAGAGACCCAGTACTTC.

This chain connects TRBV7-6 to TRBJ2-7; 9 bases match TRBD1. The germline CDR1 and CDR2 sequences are SGHVS and FNYEAQ. The junction had 12 bases not matched to a gene; V was cut back by 5 bases and J by 4 bases. There are 16 residues in the CDR3. CDR3 amino acids: CASSGTPGQGIYEQYF. Here the CDR3 DNA reads TGTGCCAGCAGCGGAACCCCGGGACAGGGAATATACGAGCAGTACTTC.

The rearrangement uses TRBV6-5 and TRBJ2-1; 7 bases map to TRBD2. Germline V lookup: CDR1 MNHEY, CDR2 SVGAGI. Germline trimming cut 7 bases from V and 7 bases from J; bases unmatched to any gene: 10. The CDR3 runs 14 residues. The CDR3 nucleotides are TGTGCCAGCACCCCTGGCGGGAGTAGAAATGAGCAGTTCTTC. This gives the protein CASTPGGSRNEQFF.

V gene TRBV20-1 combines with J gene TRBJ1-2; D is undetermined. The CDR3 extends over 10 amino acids. Germline CDR1 DFQATT, CDR2 SNEGSKA (reference sequence). V lost 2 bases and J lost 6, with 4 bases in between. CDR3 residues: CSARKDGYTF. CDR3 nucleotide sequence: TGCAGTGCTAGAAAGGATGGCTACACCTTC.

The chain joins TRBV6-6 to TRBJ1-4; 9 bases are a match to TRBD1. The length of the CDR3 is 16 residues. Per germline, CDR1 MNHNY and CDR2 SVGAGI (reference sequence). With V trimmed by 3 bases and J by 6 bases, 8 bases remained unmatched. For the CDR3, the DNA is TGTGCCAGCAGTTATTGGCCGGGACAGGGTGATGAAAAACTGTTTTTT. Protein product: CASSYWPGQGDEKLFF.

The V and J genes are TRBV30 and TRBJ1-5, with no clear D. The CDR3 extends over 14 amino acids. The V and J ends lost 0 bases and 0 bases respectively, with 6 bases between them. Germline-derived CDR1 and CDR2 are GTSNPN and SVGIG (reference sequence). CDR3 sequence (DNA): TGTGCCTGGAGTGTAACGGGTAGCAATCAGCCCCAGCATTTT. It translates to CAWSVTGSNQPQHF.

Of note for this clone: This sample also contains other DNA sequences that code for the same CDR3. The genes are TRBV5-1 and TRBJ1-5, with D maybe TRBD1 (6 bases). The CDR3 sequence is 14 residues long. Germline-derived CDR1 and CDR2 are SGHRS and YFSETQ. V was pared by 0 bases and J by 4 bases, with 8 bases between. The CDR3 region is CASSLEGVNQPQHF. CDR3 DNA: TGCGCCAGCAGCTTGGAGGGGGTAAATCAGCCCCAGCATTTT.

The chain joins TRBV7-9 to TRBJ2-7; D is perhaps TRBD1 (6 bases). This CDR3 has 14 residues. CDR1 and CDR2 from the germline V gene are SEHNR and FQNEAQ (reference sequence). V lost 2 bases to trimming and J lost 7 bases, with 15 bases between them. CDR3 in amino acids: CASSLLQGESEQYF. CDR3 nucleotide sequence: TGTGCCAGCAGCTTACTACAGGGAGAATCTGAGCAGTACTTC.

About this clone: Given a much more abundant clone one base away, this may be a read error. The V gene is TRBV5-1, the J gene TRBJ2-3; no reliable D call. Trimming shortened V by 4 bases and J by 8 bases, and 11 bases separated the two germline ends. The CDR3 runs 12 residues. Germline V CDR1 and CDR2: SGHRS, YFSETQ. CDR3 protein: CASSPDLGTQYF. CDR3 DNA: TGCGCCAGCAGCCCGGATTTGGGTACGCAGTATTTT.

This sequence joins TRBV6-5 and TRBJ2-1, with TRBD2 as a possible D gene (6 bases). V was clipped by 8 bases and J by 8 bases, with 16 bases between them. The CDR3 length is 13 residues. From germline, CDR1 is MNHEY and CDR2 SVGAGI. CDR3 residues: CASSRGGPYEQFF. For the CDR3, the DNA is TGTGCCAGCTCCCGGGGAGGACCCTATGAGCAGTTCTTC.